This TCR beta chain comes out of a study of post-analysis software for immune sequencing data. The CDR3 loop spans 13 amino acids. Germline V lookup: CDR1 DFQATT, CDR2 SNEGSKA (reference sequence). The trim removed 3 bases at V and 10 bases at J, leaving 12 bases unmatched. Study results and limitations: Comparison of patients with controls showed 4 to 6 TRBV segments more frequent in patients, TRBV5-6, TRBV5-1 and TRBV20-1 among them.

Prepared libraries of TCR beta cDNA carried unique molecular identifiers. TCRdb passed the PCR reads through MiXCR, listing each CDR3 protein once. The sample yields hundreds of thousands of distinct CDR3 sequences, approximately 45% seen once. This clonotype has more than one count but fewer than ten. As yet, its antigen is unknown. This receptor was obtained from a girl aged 10-17 years with multiple sclerosis. The chain recombines TRBV20-1 with TRBJ2-7; 7 bases align to TRBD1. Input material: blood. The CDR3, as DNA: TGCAGTGCTAGGGGAGACAGGGCGGCCTTTCAGTACTTC. This gives the protein CSARGDRAAFQYF.